This T cell receptor beta chain came from a study of siplizumab effects on memory and regulatory T cells (dated by TCRdb to about 2019). Regarding the study in general: The study examined how the anti-CD2 antibody siplizumab affects alloreactive T-cell subsets in allogeneic mixed lymphocyte reactions built from human PBMCs.

Sorted unstimulated T cells and proliferating T cells recovered from mixed lymphocyte reactions underwent TCRbeta CDR3 sequencing. Fresh whole blood from ten HLA-typed healthy donors served as the source for isolating PBMCs. To map where alloreactive clones came from, unstimulated CD4+ regulatory T cells were FACS-sorted. The library was made by the immunoSEQ multiplex PCR assay. The deep sequencing platform assayed about 10^5 TCR templates per sample. Genomic DNA extracted from sorted T cells was used for TCRbeta CDR3 sequencing. The source study handled its data this way. The R programming language was used for clonal analysis of TCRbeta CDR3 data. Unstimulated samples were compared with post-reaction CFSE-low samples to define alloreactive CD4+ and CD8+ clones. By matching sequences to the repertoires of sorted unstimulated Treg and non-Treg cells, each alloreactive CD4+ clone was assigned a regulatory or non-regulatory origin. TCRdb stores this immuneACCESS table with in-frame sequences only. Part of the clones is absent; in the studies checked, under half of the shortfall reflects unresolved V genes, and no reason is known for the rest. Clonal size and the V and J genes are those of that table, whereas D and trimming came from the DNA. Recorded for this sample are roughly 80,000 clones; about 87% of them occurred a single time. The biggest ten clones account for around 1.6% of the sample.

Remarks on this clone: The antigen this receptor binds is unknown. The record has no base qualities; no much larger clone is one base away.

The study at large found these results: Roughly 80-97% of proliferating CD4+ or CD8+ clones could not be assigned a naive or memory phenotype. The cumulative frequency of alloreactive sequences traceable to unstimulated CD4+ memory T cells was significantly reduced by siplizumab. The suppressive function of proliferating Tregs from siplizumab cultures was not functionally confirmed. Unstimulated naive T cells appeared to be more diverse than memory T cells, and naive cells seemed to make a substantial contribution to the alloresponse. Among mappable alloreactive CD4+ clones, the Treg-derived fraction averaged around 69% with siplizumab versus 25% to 30% in control reactions. Sequences below about 10^-5 frequency were poorly captured, so only a minor fraction of alloreactive clones could be mapped to unstimulated subsets.

Trimming accounts for 0 bases at V and 8 bases at J, while the number of junction bases matched to no gene is 13. CDR1 and CDR2 are read off the germline V gene (reference sequence) as SGHNT and YYREEE. There are 16 amino acids in the CDR3, from cysteine to phenylalanine inclusive. Only the CDR3 DNA stays, 48 bases, in frame from base 1. Material for sequencing was Tregs sorted from blood. The chain couples TRBV5-4 to TRBJ1-2; a stretch of 7 junction bases matches TRBD1. The receptor comes from a human donor in good health. The CDR3 region: CASSLEGGKTGFGYTF. The DNA sequence is TGTGCCAGCAGCTTGGAGGGGGGAAAGACAGGGTTCGGCTACACCTTC.